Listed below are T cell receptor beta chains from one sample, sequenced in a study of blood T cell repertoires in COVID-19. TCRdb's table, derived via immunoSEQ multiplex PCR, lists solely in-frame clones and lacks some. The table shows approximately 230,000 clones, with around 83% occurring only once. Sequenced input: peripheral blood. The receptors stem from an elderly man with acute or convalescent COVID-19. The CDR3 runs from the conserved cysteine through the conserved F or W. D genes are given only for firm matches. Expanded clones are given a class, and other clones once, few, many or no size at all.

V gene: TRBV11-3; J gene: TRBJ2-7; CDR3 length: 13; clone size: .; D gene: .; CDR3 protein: CASSTDTSYEQYF; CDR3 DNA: TGTGCCAGCAGCACGGACACTTCCTACGAGCAGTACTTC
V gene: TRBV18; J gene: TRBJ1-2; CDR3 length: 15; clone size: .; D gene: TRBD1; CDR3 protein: CASSGGQVVLYGYTF; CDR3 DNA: TGTGCCAGCTCAGGCGGACAGGTAGTCCTCTATGGCTACACCTTC
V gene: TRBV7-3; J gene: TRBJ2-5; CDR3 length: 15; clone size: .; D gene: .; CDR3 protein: CASSFSGTRVETQYF; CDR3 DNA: TGTGCCAGCAGCTTTAGCGGAACTAGGGTAGAGACCCAGTACTTC
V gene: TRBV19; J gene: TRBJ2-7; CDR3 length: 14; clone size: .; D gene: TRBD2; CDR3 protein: CASSRTSGSYEQYF; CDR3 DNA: TGTGCCAGTAGTAGGACTAGCGGGAGCTACGAGCAGTACTTC
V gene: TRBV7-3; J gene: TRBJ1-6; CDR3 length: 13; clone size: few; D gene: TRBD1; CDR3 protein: CASSLGTGKPLHF; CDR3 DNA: TGTGCCAGCAGCTTAGGGACAGGGAAGCCCCTCCACTTT
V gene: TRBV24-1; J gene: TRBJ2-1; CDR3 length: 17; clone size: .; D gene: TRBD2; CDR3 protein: CATSDKASGHFNDEQFF; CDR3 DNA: TGTGCCACCAGTGATAAGGCTAGCGGGCATTTTAACGATGAGCAGTTCTTC
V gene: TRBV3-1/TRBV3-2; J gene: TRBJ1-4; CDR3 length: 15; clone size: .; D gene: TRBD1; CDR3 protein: CASSLDRGLGEKLFF; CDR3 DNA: TGTGCCAGCAGCCTGGACAGGGGGCTAGGGGAAAAACTGTTTTTT
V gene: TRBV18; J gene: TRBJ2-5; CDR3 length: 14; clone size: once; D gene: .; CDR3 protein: CASSLGSQGETQYF; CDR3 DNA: TGTGCCAGCTCGCTCGGATCGCAGGGGGAGACCCAGTACTTC
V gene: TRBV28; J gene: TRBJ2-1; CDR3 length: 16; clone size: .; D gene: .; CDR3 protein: CASSSSDLNSYNEQFF; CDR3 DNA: TGTGCCAGCAGCTCGAGCGACTTAAACTCCTACAATGAGCAGTTCTTC
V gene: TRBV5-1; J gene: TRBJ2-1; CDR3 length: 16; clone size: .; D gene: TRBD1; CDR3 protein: CASSLGRTPGGNEQFF; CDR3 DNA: TGCGCCAGCAGCTTGGGCCGGACCCCAGGGGGCAATGAGCAGTTCTTC
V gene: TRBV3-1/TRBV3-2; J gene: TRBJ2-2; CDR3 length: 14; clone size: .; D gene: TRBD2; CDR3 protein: CASSQEGGAGELFF; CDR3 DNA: TGTGCCAGCAGCCAAGAGGGGGGGGCCGGGGAGCTGTTTTTT
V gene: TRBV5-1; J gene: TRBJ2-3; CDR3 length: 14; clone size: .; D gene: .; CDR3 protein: CTSSFGQQTDTQYF; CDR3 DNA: TGCACCAGCAGCTTCGGACAGCAGACAGATACGCAGTATTTT
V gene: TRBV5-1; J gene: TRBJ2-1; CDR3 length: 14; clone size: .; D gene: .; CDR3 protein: CASSLVGGYNEQFF; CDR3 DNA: TGCGCCAGCAGCTTGGTCGGGGGTTACAATGAGCAGTTCTTC
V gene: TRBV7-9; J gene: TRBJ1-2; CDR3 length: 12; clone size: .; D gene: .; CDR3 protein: CASSQELYGYTF; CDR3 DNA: TGTGCCAGCAGCCAGGAACTCTATGGCTACACCTTC
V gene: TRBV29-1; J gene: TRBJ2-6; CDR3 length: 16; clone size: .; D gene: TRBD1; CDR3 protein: CSVAGTGRSGANVLTF; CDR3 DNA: TGCAGCGTGGCGGGGACAGGCCGCTCTGGGGCCAACGTCCTGACTTTC
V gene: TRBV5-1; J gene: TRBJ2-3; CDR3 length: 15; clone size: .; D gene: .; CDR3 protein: CASRGGMGSTDTQYF; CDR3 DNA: TGCGCCAGCAGGGGCGGGATGGGGTCCACAGATACGCAGTATTTT
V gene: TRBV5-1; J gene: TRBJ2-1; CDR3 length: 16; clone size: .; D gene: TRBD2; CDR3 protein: CASSLNSGRVNNEQFF; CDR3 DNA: TGCGCCAGCAGCTTAAATAGCGGGAGGGTAAACAATGAGCAGTTCTTC